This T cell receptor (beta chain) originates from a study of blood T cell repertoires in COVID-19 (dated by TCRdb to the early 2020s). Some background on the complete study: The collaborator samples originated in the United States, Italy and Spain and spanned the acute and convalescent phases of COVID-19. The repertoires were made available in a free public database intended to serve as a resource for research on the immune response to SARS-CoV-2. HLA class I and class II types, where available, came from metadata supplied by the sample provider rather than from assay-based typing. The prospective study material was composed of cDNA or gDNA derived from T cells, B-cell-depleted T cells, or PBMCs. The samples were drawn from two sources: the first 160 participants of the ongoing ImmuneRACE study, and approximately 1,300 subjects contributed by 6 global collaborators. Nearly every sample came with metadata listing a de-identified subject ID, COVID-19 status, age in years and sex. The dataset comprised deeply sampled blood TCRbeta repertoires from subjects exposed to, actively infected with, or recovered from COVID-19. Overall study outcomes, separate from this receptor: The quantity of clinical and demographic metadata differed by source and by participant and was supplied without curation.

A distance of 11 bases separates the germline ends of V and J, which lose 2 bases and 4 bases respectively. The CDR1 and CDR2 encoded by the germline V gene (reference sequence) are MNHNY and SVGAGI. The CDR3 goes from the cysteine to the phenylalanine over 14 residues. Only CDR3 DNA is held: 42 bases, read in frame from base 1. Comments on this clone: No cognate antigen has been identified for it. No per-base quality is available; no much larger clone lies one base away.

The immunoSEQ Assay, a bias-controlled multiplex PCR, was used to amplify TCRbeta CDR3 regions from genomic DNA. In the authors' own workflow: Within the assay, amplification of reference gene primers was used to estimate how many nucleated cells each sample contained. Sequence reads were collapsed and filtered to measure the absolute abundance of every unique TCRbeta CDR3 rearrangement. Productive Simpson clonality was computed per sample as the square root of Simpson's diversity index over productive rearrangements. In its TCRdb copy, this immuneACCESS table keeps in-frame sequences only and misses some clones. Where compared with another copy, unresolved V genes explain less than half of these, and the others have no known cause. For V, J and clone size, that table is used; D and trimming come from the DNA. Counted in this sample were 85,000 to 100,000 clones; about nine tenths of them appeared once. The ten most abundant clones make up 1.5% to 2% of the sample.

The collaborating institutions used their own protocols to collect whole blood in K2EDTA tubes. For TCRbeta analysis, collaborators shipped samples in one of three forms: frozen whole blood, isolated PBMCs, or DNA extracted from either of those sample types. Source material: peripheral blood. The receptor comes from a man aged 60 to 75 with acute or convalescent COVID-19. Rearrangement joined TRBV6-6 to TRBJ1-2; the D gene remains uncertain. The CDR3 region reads CASSYGGERYGYTF. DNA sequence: TGTGCCAGCAGTTACGGCGGTGAACGCTATGGCTACACCTTC.